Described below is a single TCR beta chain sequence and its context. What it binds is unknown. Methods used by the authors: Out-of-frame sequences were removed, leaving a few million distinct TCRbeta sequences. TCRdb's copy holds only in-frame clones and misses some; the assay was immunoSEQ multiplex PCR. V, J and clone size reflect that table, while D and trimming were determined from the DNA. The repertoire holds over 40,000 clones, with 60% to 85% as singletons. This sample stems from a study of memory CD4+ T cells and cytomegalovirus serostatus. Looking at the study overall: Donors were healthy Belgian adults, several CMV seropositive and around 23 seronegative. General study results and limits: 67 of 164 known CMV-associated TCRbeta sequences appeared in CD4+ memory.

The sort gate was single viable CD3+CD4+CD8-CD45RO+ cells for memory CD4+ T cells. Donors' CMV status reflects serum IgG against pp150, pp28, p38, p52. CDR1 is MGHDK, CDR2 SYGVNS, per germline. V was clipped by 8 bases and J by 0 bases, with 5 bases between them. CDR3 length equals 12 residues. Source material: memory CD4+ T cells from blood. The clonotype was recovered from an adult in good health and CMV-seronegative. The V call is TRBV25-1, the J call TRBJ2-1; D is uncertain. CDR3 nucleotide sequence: TGTGCCAGCCGACCCTCCTACAATGAGCAGTTCTTC. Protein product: CASRPSYNEQFF.